Shown below are 26 T cell receptor beta chains from a single sample sequenced in a study of T cell responses to AZD1222 COVID-19 vaccine. Produced via immunoSEQ multiplex PCR; TCRdb's table is partial and in-frame only. The repertoire holds under 200,000 clones, with roughly 88% as singletons. The source material was peripheral blood, sampled on day 0 of AZD1222 vaccination. These TCRs come from an adult in good health.

This clone turned up a few times. The chain joins TRBV15 to TRBJ2-7, with 10 bases fitting TRBD2. The CDR3 spans 15 residues. Germline CDR1 and CDR2: LNHNV and YYDKDF (reference sequence). The J segment lost 4 bases and the V segment lost 2 bases, leaving 5 bases of the junction unmatched. The CDR3 nucleotides are TGTGCCACCAGCAGACCAAGCGGGGGGGCATACGAGCAGTACTTC. The encoded protein is CATSRPSGGAYEQYF.

The chain combines TRBV5-1 with TRBJ2-7; D is ambiguous. CDR1 SGHRS and CDR2 YFSETQ come from the germline V gene. The V and J ends lost 1 base and 2 bases respectively, with 4 bases between them. CDR3 length: 12 amino acids. CDR3 residues: CASSLRPYEQYF. The DNA of the CDR3 is TGCGCCAGCAGCTTGAGGCCCTACGAGCAGTACTTC.

This clone was detected only once. The genes are TRBV6-5 and TRBJ2-7; 9 bases agree with TRBD1. The germline V gene has CDR1 MNHEY and CDR2 SVGAGI. This CDR3 has 13 residues. Losses at the gene ends were 5 bases for V and 9 bases for J; bases not matched to a gene: 8. Here the CDR3 reads CASSTTTGGRQYF. CDR3 nucleotides: TGTGCCAGCAGTACCACTACAGGGGGCCGGCAGTACTTC.

This chain links TRBV5-4 with TRBJ2-7, with D perhaps matching TRBD1 or TRBD2 (7 bases each). The germline V gene encodes CDR1 SGHNT and CDR2 YYREEE (reference sequence). V was cut by 0 bases and J by 4 bases, with 14 bases left in between. This CDR3 is built from 15 residues. DNA of the CDR3: TGTGCCAGCAGCTTGGTTTGGCAGGGGGGGTACGAGCAGTACTTC. Its translation is CASSLVWQGGYEQYF.

The chain links TRBV4-1 to TRBJ1-2; no clear D gene. The CDR3 sequence is 16 residues long. V was pared by 0 bases and J by 3 bases, with 14 bases between. CDR1 is MGHRA, CDR2 YSYEKL, per germline. The CDR3 bases are TGCGCCAGCAGCCAAGATGGTCAGAGTAGAGACTATGGCTACACCTTC. Its protein is CASSQDGQSRDYGYTF.

The chain carries TRBV7-3 and TRBJ2-5; 8 bases align to TRBD2. Germline trimming cut 2 bases from V and 4 bases from J; bases unmatched to any gene: 0. Germline assignment: CDR1 SGHTA and CDR2 FQGTGA. This CDR3 has 13 amino acids. The CDR3 region is CASSLGTRETQYF. The DNA of the CDR3 is TGTGCCAGCAGCTTAGGGACTAGAGAGACCCAGTACTTC. The variable domain in full, completed from reference TRBV7-3 and TRBJ2-5, reads GAGVSQTPSNKVTEKGKYVELRCDPISGHTALYWYRQSLGQGPEFLIYFQGTGAADDSGLPNDRFFAVRPEGSVSTLKIQRTERGDSAVYLCASSLGTRETQYFGPGTRLLVL.

This chain's CDR3 is CASSLQRTPGRYEQYF. Written as DNA, the CDR3 is TGTGCCAGCAGTTTACAGCGCACGCCAGGGCGATACGAGCAGTACTTC. J is TRBJ2-7 and V is TRBV28, with D possibly being TRBD1 (5 bases). The CDR3 has 16 residues. Trimming removed 2 bases at V and 4 bases at J, with 18 bases between. Germline V CDR1 and CDR2: MDHEN, SYDVKM.

The J gene is TRBJ2-7, the V gene TRBV27; D might be TRBD1 (6 bases). The CDR3 consists of 16 residues. Trimming shortened V by 5 bases and J by 0 bases, and 17 bases separated the two germline ends. Germline V gene lookup returns CDR1 MNHEY and CDR2 SMNVEV (reference sequence). The CDR3 region is CASSRRYRESSYEQYF. CDR3 nucleotide sequence: TGTGCCAGCAGTCGTCGTTACAGGGAGAGCTCCTACGAGCAGTACTTC.

This sequence joins TRBV6-4 and TRBJ2-2, with a possible D match to TRBD1 (6 bases). This CDR3 comprises 14 residues. V lost 6 bases and J lost 4, with 12 bases in between. CDR1 MRHNA and CDR2 SNTAGT come from the germline V gene. The DNA for the CDR3 is TGTGCCAGCAGGATTCAGGGGAGCACCGGGGAGCTGTTTTTT. Residues: CASRIQGSTGELFF.

The chain employs TRBV12-5 and TRBJ2-3; 7 bases are shared with TRBD2. CDR1 is LGHNT, CDR2 FRNRAP, per germline. Germline trimming cut 2 bases from V and 5 bases from J; bases unmatched to any gene: 4. The CDR3 runs 14 residues. The CDR3 DNA follows: TGTGCTAGTGGTTTGTCCGGGGGGTTAGATACGCAGTATTTT. Translated, it gives CASGLSGGLDTQYF.

The chain links TRBV3-1 (or the pseudogene TRBV3-2) to TRBJ1-1; D ambiguous. There are 14 residues in the CDR3. The V gene's germline CDR1 is LGHDT and CDR2 YNNKEL (reference sequence). V dropped 0 bases and J dropped 6 bases, with 11 bases sitting between them. The CDR3 nucleotides read TGTGCCAGCAGCCAAGATTGGGCGGGCTCTGAAGCTTTCTTT. Amino acids: CASSQDWAGSEAFF.

CDR3 in DNA: TGTGCCAGCGGAGGACCGATGAGCTCTGGAAACACCATATATTTT. Protein: CASGGPMSSGNTIYF. This rearrangement joins TRBV28 to TRBJ1-3; D uncertain. The ends were cut back, 8 bases at V and 0 bases at J, with 14 bases in the middle. The CDR3 runs 15 residues. The germline V gene encodes CDR1 MDHEN and CDR2 SYDVKM.

The rearrangement links TRBV19 to TRBJ1-1; D gene ambiguous. This CDR3 region has 11 residues. Trimming took off 3 bases at V and 2 bases at J, with 1 base between the two ends. Germline CDR1 is LNHDA and CDR2 is SQIVND (reference sequence). The DNA of the CDR3 is TGTGCCAGTAGTATTAACACTGAAGCTTTCTTT. Its translation: CASSINTEAFF.

This clone appeared a single time. CDR3 in DNA: TGTGCCAGCAGCTTGGGGGGGGGAAGGGGCAATCAGCCCCAGCATTTT. Translated: CASSLGGGRGNQPQHF. The chain joins TRBV7-2 to TRBJ1-5, with a tentative D call TRBD1 (5 bases). Trimming took off 3 bases at V and 2 bases at J, with 14 bases between the two ends. CDR1 is SGHTA, CDR2 FQGNSA, per germline. The CDR3 totals 16 residues. The full variable domain, completed using reference TRBV7-2 and TRBJ1-5, is GAGVSQSPSNKVTEKGKDVELRCDPISGHTALYWYRQSLGQGLEFLIYFQGNSAPDKSGLPSDRFSAERTGGSVSTLTIQRTQQEDSAVYLCASSLGGGRGNQPQHFGDGTRLSIL.

The chain recombines TRBV18 with TRBJ2-7; 9 nucleotides align to TRBD1. Per the germline V gene, CDR1 is KGHSH and CDR2 is LQKENI. The CDR3 totals 13 residues. J gave up 3 bases and V 6 bases, and 3 bases lay outside the gene matches. CDR3 sequence reads: CASSQGQGYEQYF. The CDR3 DNA reads as TGTGCCAGCTCCCAGGGACAGGGCTACGAGCAGTACTTC.

This clone was found once. The chain links TRBV19 to TRBJ2-7; the D gene is possibly TRBD2 (5 bases). This CDR3 region has 15 residues. The germline V and J ends were trimmed by 5 bases and 0 bases, with 14 bases remaining between them. Germline V CDR1 and CDR2: LNHDA, SQIVND (reference sequence). The CDR3: CASSADGLSSYEQYF. In DNA, the CDR3 is TGTGCCAGTAGTGCGGACGGACTTAGCTCCTACGAGCAGTACTTC. The full variable domain, rest sourced from reference TRBV19 and TRBJ2-7, is DGGITQSPKYLFRKEGQNVTLSCEQNLNHDAMYWYRQDPGQGLRLIYYSQIVNDFQKGDIAEGYSVSREKKESFPLTVTSAQKNPTAFYLCASSADGLSSYEQYFGPGTRLTVT.

V and J are TRBV11-1 and TRBJ1-5; D is undetermined. CDR1 and CDR2 from the germline V gene are SGHAT and FQDESV (reference sequence). The CDR3 consists of 15 residues. V was shortened by 1 base and J by 1 base, with 8 bases between the two germline ends. In nucleotides, the CDR3 is TGTGCCAGCAGCTTAGGCGATTCCAGCAATCAGCCCCAGCATTTT. Translation gives CASSLGDSSNQPQHF.

In regard to this clone: At one of its ends the junction is not consistent with the germline gene, which may arise from a read error. The gene calls are TRBV7-7 and TRBJ2-7; no firm D call. Germline V gene data show CDR1 as SSHAT and CDR2 as FNYEAQ (reference sequence). This CDR3 is 13 amino acids long. In DNA, the CDR3 is TGTGCTAGCAGCTTAGTCCCGCTAACGAAGCAGTACTTC. It yields the protein CASSLVPLTKQYF.

The gene calls are TRBV5-1 and TRBJ2-7, with 8 bases fitting TRBD2. The V gene end was trimmed by 1 base and the J gene end by 5 bases; junction bases not matched to a gene: 5. In germline, CDR1 is SGHRS, CDR2 YFSETQ. This CDR3 comprises 14 residues. The CDR3: CASSLLVAGNEQYF. The DNA of the CDR3 is TGCGCCAGCAGCTTGTTGGTAGCGGGAAACGAGCAGTACTTC.

The CDR3 reads CASSLRGGQYNTEAFF. CDR3 DNA sequence: TGTGCCAGCAGCCTCCGAGGGGGACAATATAACACTGAAGCTTTCTTT. The genes are TRBV7-2 and TRBJ1-1; D is perhaps TRBD1 (6 bases). Trimming took off 5 bases at V and 2 bases at J, with 18 bases between the two ends. CDR1 is SGHTA, CDR2 FQGNSA, per germline. The CDR3 extends over 16 amino acids.

This clone was counted once. This chain links TRBV20-1 with TRBJ2-3; D is possibly TRBD1 (6 bases). This CDR3 comprises 11 residues. From germline, CDR1 is DFQATT and CDR2 SNEGSKA (reference sequence). V lost 3 bases, J lost 10 bases, and 11 bases lay in between. The CDR3 coding sequence is TGCAGTGCTAGGACAGGCTCTCCGCAGTATTTT. It yields the protein CSARTGSPQYF.

The chain employs TRBV19 and TRBJ2-7, with 9 nucleotides matching TRBD2. From germline, CDR1 is LNHDA and CDR2 SQIVND (reference sequence). J gave up 7 bases and V 1 base, and 11 bases lay outside the gene matches. This CDR3 region has 16 residues. CDR3 nucleotides: TGTGCCAGTAGTATAGGAATAGCGGGGGCCCTTCCGGAGCAGTACTTC. Its protein is CASSIGIAGALPEQYF. The full variable domain, rest sourced from reference TRBV19 and TRBJ2-7, is DGGITQSPKYLFRKEGQNVTLSCEQNLNHDAMYWYRQDPGQGLRLIYYSQIVNDFQKGDIAEGYSVSREKKESFPLTVTSAQKNPTAFYLCASSIGIAGALPEQYFGPGTRLTVT.

This chain links TRBV7-2 with TRBJ2-5; D is undetermined. CDR3 length: 18 residues. Germline V lookup: CDR1 SGHTA, CDR2 FQGNSA. Trimming removed 5 bases at V and 5 bases at J, with 27 bases between. The CDR3 spells CASSPVHWLETFVETQYF. DNA of the CDR3: TGTGCCAGCAGCCCAGTTCATTGGCTGGAGACATTCGTGGAGACCCAGTACTTC. Complete variable domain (other parts from reference TRBV7-2 and TRBJ2-5): GAGVSQSPSNKVTEKGKDVELRCDPISGHTALYWYRQSLGQGLEFLIYFQGNSAPDKSGLPSDRFSAERTGGSVSTLTIQRTQQEDSAVYLCASSPVHWLETFVETQYFGPGTRLLVL.

Worth noting for this clone: At one boundary the junction diverges from the germline segment, which might be a read error. V usage is TRBV7-7 and J usage is TRBJ2-2; no reliable D call. The length of the CDR3 is 21 residues. The germline CDR1 and CDR2 sequences are SSHAT and FNYEAQ (reference sequence). The DNA of the CDR3 is TGTGCTAGCAGCTTAGCCGCTCGCCTAGGACGGATCGACCCGAACACCGGGGAGCTGTTTTTT. The encoded protein is CASSLAARLGRIDPNTGELFF.

The chain employs TRBV9 and TRBJ1-2; TRBD1 is a possible D gene (5 bases). Germline lookup yields CDR1 SGDLS and CDR2 YYNGEE. The CDR3 length is 17 residues. Between the trimmed V and J ends, which lost 0 bases and 1 base, there was a span of 16 bases. CDR3 in DNA: TGTGCCAGCAGCGTAGGACGGCGGGCGGGGGATAACTATGGCTACACCTTC. It yields the protein CASSVGRRAGDNYGYTF.

The rearrangement uses TRBV13 and TRBJ2-5; TRBD2 agrees at 9 bases. Germline V lookup: CDR1 PRHDT, CDR2 FYEKMQ (reference sequence). The CDR3 totals 15 residues. With V trimmed by 1 base and J by 5 bases, 5 bases remained unmatched. The CDR3 reads CASSLASGMGETQYF. DNA of the CDR3: TGTGCCAGCAGCTTAGCTAGCGGGATGGGTGAGACCCAGTACTTC.